Here is one T cell receptor (beta chain) with its context. Unique molecular identifiers featured in how the TCRbeta library was prepared. Via MiXCR, TCRdb re-called the PCR reads, giving one row per CDR3 protein. The sample includes some 600,000 distinct CDR3 sequences, around a sixth of them seen just once. These data originate in a study of T-cell reconstitution after alpha-beta-depleted transplantation in children. The receptor's source is a human donor who donated a stem cell graft to a child with acute myeloid leukemia. The specimen comprised PBMCs from the stem cell graft donor, sampled from the stem cell graft.

The CDR3 DNA reads TGTGCCAGCAACCTAGGGGGCAGGGACGGTGAGCAGTTCTTC. Amino acids: CASNLGGRDGEQFF. This chain connects TRBV7-9 to TRBJ2-1; the match to TRBD1 covers 7 bases. The CDR3 contains 14 residues. CDR1 is SEHNR and CDR2 is FQNEAQ in the germline V gene (reference sequence). Germline trimming cut 7 bases from V and 9 bases from J; bases unmatched to any gene: 12.